A single sample gave rise to the 11 T cell receptor beta chains below, sequenced in a study of cytomegalovirus exposure and HLA in healthy donors. This PCR relied on a set of 60 Vbeta primers and 13 Jbeta primers. Libraries were prepared by immunoSEQ multiplex PCR; TCRdb keeps only in-frame clonotypes and omits some of them. Among some 65,000 clones listed, 60% to 65% were seen once. The sequenced sample was PBMCs. These receptors originate from a man younger than 45 in good health and CMV-seronegative.

The J gene is TRBJ1-1, the V gene TRBV9; 10 nucleotides match TRBD1. The CDR3 length is 14 residues. Germline trimming cut 1 base from V and 7 bases from J; bases unmatched to any gene: 4. Per the germline V gene, CDR1 is SGDLS and CDR2 is YYNGEE. The chain's CDR3 is CASSVWTGGGEAFF. CDR3 bases: TGTGCCAGCAGCGTATGGACAGGGGGGGGTGAAGCTTTCTTT. The full variable domain, in which reference TRBV9 and TRBJ1-1 provide the parts outside the CDR3, is DSGVTQTPKHLITATGQRVTLRCSPRSGDLSVYWYQQSLDQGLQFLIQYYNGEERAKGNILERFSAQQFPDLHSELNLSSLELGDSALYFCASSVWTGGGEAFFGQGTRLTVV.

This chain's CDR3 is CASSASGAGETQYF. In nucleotides, the CDR3 is TGTGCCAGCAGCGCTAGCGGGGCGGGGGAGACCCAGTACTTC. The rearrangement uses TRBV7-3 and TRBJ2-5; the match to TRBD2 covers 9 bases. The CDR3 loop spans 14 amino acids. CDR1 is SGHTA and CDR2 is FQGTGA in the germline V gene. J lost 5 bases, V lost 5 bases, and 6 bases had no gene match.

This chain links TRBV7-8 with TRBJ1-4; no clear D gene. Trimming removed 4 bases from V and 8 bases from J, with 11 bases in between. This CDR3 contains 13 residues. Germline assignment: CDR1 SGHVS and CDR2 FQNEAQ. The CDR3 protein is CASSSAGGEKLFF. The CDR3 nucleotides are TGTGCCAGCAGCTCCGCCGGAGGGGAAAAACTGTTTTTT.

This clone came up a few times. The chain employs TRBV30 and TRBJ2-3, with D perhaps TRBD1 (5 bases). CDR1 and CDR2 (germline): GTSNPN, SVGIG (reference sequence). The ends were cut back, 4 bases at V and 1 base at J, with 12 bases in the middle. This CDR3 is 14 amino acids long. The CDR3 DNA reads as TGTGCCTGGAAGTGGGGCAGGGGCACAGATACGCAGTATTTT. This codes for CAWKWGRGTDTQYF.

This clone was detected a few times. This chain links TRBV30 with TRBJ1-5; D unclear. The germline V gene has CDR1 GTSNPN and CDR2 SVGIG (reference sequence). Trimming cost V 4 bases and J 4 bases, with 20 bases left between them. This CDR3 has 16 residues. The DNA of the CDR3 is TGTGCCTGGACCCGCCAAGGCGCGGAGAAGAATCAGCCCCAGCATTTT. The encoded protein is CAWTRQGAEKNQPQHF.

In DNA form, the CDR3 reads TGTGCCAGCAGCCTAAACACCGGGGAGCTGTTTTTT. The encoded protein is CASSLNTGELFF. The rearrangement joins TRBV5-6 to TRBJ2-2; D remains unclear. V dropped 4 bases and J dropped 2 bases, with 3 bases sitting between them. The CDR3 consists of 12 residues. CDR1 and CDR2 (germline): SGHDT, YYEEEE.

The chain carries TRBV15 and TRBJ1-4, with D uncertain. Trimming shortened V by 1 base and J by 7 bases, and 13 bases separated the two germline ends. The CDR3 sequence is 15 residues long. Per the germline V gene, CDR1 is LNHNV and CDR2 is YYDKDF (reference sequence). The CDR3 protein is CATSRAILGGEKLFF. The CDR3 nucleotides read TGTGCCACCAGCAGAGCTATATTAGGAGGTGAAAAACTGTTTTTT.

The chain has TRBV27 and TRBJ2-7; 7 positions agree with TRBD2. J gave up 3 bases and V 5 bases, and 4 bases lay outside the gene matches. The CDR3 is 13 residues long. Germline V CDR1 and CDR2: MNHEY, SMNVEV (reference sequence). CDR3 nucleotides: TGTGCCAGCAGTCTTGGGAGGGGCTACGAGCAGTACTTC. Protein: CASSLGRGYEQYF.

The chain employs TRBV7-3 and TRBJ2-3; TRBD2 aligns across 8 bases. Germline V gene sequence: CDR1 SGHTA, CDR2 FQGTGA. The trim removed 4 bases at V and 4 bases at J, leaving 7 bases unmatched. The CDR3 has 15 amino acids. The CDR3 loop is CASSYGAGGADTQYF. The CDR3 region has the DNA TGTGCCAGCAGCTATGGGGCGGGGGGCGCAGATACGCAGTATTTT.

This clone appeared a single time. The gene calls are TRBV6-5 and TRBJ1-1; D call uncertain. Germline values: CDR1 MNHEY, CDR2 SVGAGI. Trimming removed 8 bases at V and 8 bases at J, with 15 bases between. The CDR3 consists of 12 residues. DNA of the CDR3: TGTGCCAGCGTAACCCCGGGGTTCGAAGCTTTCTTT. It translates to CASVTPGFEAFF.

This clone was observed a handful of times. The chain uses TRBV7-2 and TRBJ1-1; D is ambiguous. Germline CDR1 is SGHTA and CDR2 is FQGNSA. The CDR3 is 14 amino acids. V was shortened by 3 bases and J by 1 base, with 9 bases between the two germline ends. Here the CDR3 DNA reads TGTGCCAGCAGCTTCGCGGGAGGGAACACTGAAGCTTTCTTT. It codes for CASSFAGGNTEAFF.